This TCR beta chain was documented in a study of technical replicates of blood from a few donors. Some clones are missing from TCRdb's copy, which holds only in-frame ones; the method was immunoSEQ multiplex PCR. The data show over 30,000 clones, with approximately 92% seen just once and around 4.1% held by the top ten. This CDR3 has 15 residues. In germline, CDR1 is SGHRS, CDR2 YFSETQ. With 3 bases clipped from V and 1 base from J, the junction kept 2 bases outside the gene matches. This rearrangement joins TRBV5-1 to TRBJ2-1, with TRBD2 identical over 9 bases. The sample comprised PBMCs. The sequence came from a human donor in good health. Some clones in this sample may be carry-over from other donors' samples. CDR3 in amino acids: CASSSLAGSYNEQFF. The DNA of the CDR3 is TGCGCCAGCAGCTCCCTAGCGGGGTCCTACAATGAGCAGTTCTTC.